These 12 T cell receptor beta chains came from one sample sequenced in a study of shared clonotypes between healthy human individuals. Measured with immunoSEQ multiplex PCR; TCRdb has only the in-frame clones, and not every one. Of over 2 million clones listed, approximately 90% are singletons. Sequenced sample: naive CD4+ T cells from PBMCs. The subset: CD45RA+ positively selected. These receptors came from a man between 18 and 35 years old in good health. Some clones in this sample may be carry-over from other donors' samples.

The gene calls are TRBV6-1 and TRBJ2-1; no firm D call. Trimming pared 2 bases from V and 10 bases from J, leaving 9 bases between. Germline values: CDR1 MNHNS, CDR2 SASEGT. The CDR3 is made up of 12 amino acids. The CDR3 protein is CASSELGNEQFF. For the CDR3, the DNA is TGTGCCAGCAGTGAACTCGGCAACGAGCAGTTCTTC.

In nucleotides, the CDR3 is TGTGCCACCAGCAGACCCCCGGGACAGGCCTTTAGCCCACCGATGAACACTGAAGCTTTCTTT. It specifies CATSRPPGQAFSPPMNTEAFF. The chain employs TRBV15 and TRBJ1-1; 8 positions match TRBD1. Looked up from germline, CDR1 is LNHNV and CDR2 is YYDKDF (reference sequence). This CDR3 is 21 amino acids long. The junction had 20 bases not matched to a gene; V was cut back by 2 bases and J by 0 bases.

V is TRBV12-2 and J is TRBJ2-5. TRBV12-2 is a recognized pseudogene. The CDR3 sequence is 18 residues long. The CDR3: CASRLESGAPWGQETQYF. In nucleotides, the CDR3 is TGTGCAAGTCGCTTAGAATCGGGGGCCCCCTGGGGCCAAGAGACCCAGTACTTC.

CDR3 sequence reads: CASSRSQAGAEETQYF. Written as DNA, the CDR3 is TGTGCCAGCAGCCGCTCCCAAGCGGGAGCTGAAGAGACCCAGTACTTC. This chain connects TRBV5-4 to TRBJ2-5; 8 bases are a match to TRBD2. Germline CDR1 SGHNT, CDR2 YYREEE (reference sequence). J gave up 3 bases and V 4 bases, and 11 bases lay outside the gene matches. The CDR3 has 16 amino acids.

This chain joins TRBV19 and TRBJ2-7, with TRBD1 matching over 10 bases. The ends lost 6 bases at V and 6 bases at J; junction bases unmatched: 2. CDR3 length equals 12 residues. Germline V gives CDR1 LNHDA, CDR2 SQIVND (reference sequence). CDR3 sequence reads: CASRDRGSEQYF. CDR3 in DNA: TGTGCCAGTAGGGACAGGGGGTCCGAGCAGTACTTC. The entire variable domain, with the rest obtained from reference TRBV19 and TRBJ2-7, is as follows: DGGITQSPKYLFRKEGQNVTLSCEQNLNHDAMYWYRQDPGQGLRLIYYSQIVNDFQKGDIAEGYSVSREKKESFPLTVTSAQKNPTAFYLCASRDRGSEQYFGPGTRLTVT.

V is TRBV18 and J is TRBJ1-1; D ambiguous. CDR3 length: 11 residues. Germline lookup yields CDR1 KGHSH and CDR2 LQKENI. V was clipped by 5 bases and J by 3 bases, with 4 bases between them. The CDR3 DNA is TGTGCCAGCTCAATGGACACTGAAGCTTTCTTT. This sequence encodes CASSMDTEAFF.

This chain links TRBV28 with TRBJ2-5; D possibly corresponds to TRBD2 (5 bases). Trimming took 2 bases from V and 11 from J, leaving 18 bases between them. The CDR3 covers 14 residues. The germline V gene has CDR1 MDHEN and CDR2 SYDVKM. The CDR3 coding sequence is TGTGCCAGCAGTTTAGAGGATAGCCTTTGGGAGCAGTACTTC. Amino acid sequence: CASSLEDSLWEQYF.

As regards this clone: The sample has other DNA sequences that encode this CDR3 too. This rearrangement joins TRBV6-1 to TRBJ2-7, with TRBD1 as a possible D gene (5 bases). This CDR3 contains 13 residues. V was shortened by 3 bases and J by 1 base, with 7 bases between the two germline ends. The germline gives CDR1 MNHNS, CDR2 SASEGT. This CDR3 is CASSETVSYEQYF. The CDR3 region has the DNA TGTGCCAGCAGTGAGACAGTGTCCTACGAGCAGTACTTC.

V and J are TRBV28 and TRBJ2-7, with D hard to call. CDR3 length: 12 amino acids. The germline gives CDR1 MDHEN, CDR2 SYDVKM. Trimming took off 3 bases at V and 2 bases at J, with 5 bases between the two ends. The CDR3, as DNA: TGTGCCAGCAGTTTTCAGCCCTACGAGCAGTACTTC. Translating gives CASSFQPYEQYF.

The chain carries TRBV4-1 and TRBJ1-1, with 11 bases aligning to TRBD1. CDR3 length: 16 amino acids. Germline V gene lookup returns CDR1 MGHRA and CDR2 YSYEKL. Trimming at V came to 3 bases and at J to 7 bases, leaving 10 bases not matched to a gene. The CDR3 region is CASSHPGQGDRLEAFF. The CDR3 DNA is TGCGCCAGCAGCCACCCGGGACAGGGGGACCGCCTTGAAGCTTTCTTT.

This chain uses TRBV9 with TRBJ2-1, with D unresolved. This CDR3 contains 19 residues. Trimming removed 4 bases from V and 3 bases from J, with 26 bases in between. Germline assignment: CDR1 SGDLS and CDR2 YYNGEE. For the CDR3, the DNA is TGTGCCAGCAGCCCCGAGGCCGTGAAGGGATCGACCCTCTACAATGAGCAGTTCTTC. It yields the protein CASSPEAVKGSTLYNEQFF. The variable domain in full, with the rest retrieved from reference TRBV9 and TRBJ2-1, is DSGVTQTPKHLITATGQRVTLRCSPRSGDLSVYWYQQSLDQGLQFLIQYYNGEERAKGNILERFSAQQFPDLHSELNLSSLELGDSALYFCASSPEAVKGSTLYNEQFFGPGTRLTVL.

The rearrangement links TRBV11-2 to TRBJ2-7, with D perhaps assigned TRBD1 or TRBD2 (5 bases each). The germline CDR1 and CDR2 sequences are SGHAT and FQNNGV. The CDR3 totals 16 residues. V was trimmed by 6 bases and J by 3 bases, leaving 21 bases between them. In nucleotides, the CDR3 is TGTGCCAGCAGTCCCTCGGCCTGGGACCCAAACTACGAGCAGTACTTC. Its protein is CASSPSAWDPNYEQYF.